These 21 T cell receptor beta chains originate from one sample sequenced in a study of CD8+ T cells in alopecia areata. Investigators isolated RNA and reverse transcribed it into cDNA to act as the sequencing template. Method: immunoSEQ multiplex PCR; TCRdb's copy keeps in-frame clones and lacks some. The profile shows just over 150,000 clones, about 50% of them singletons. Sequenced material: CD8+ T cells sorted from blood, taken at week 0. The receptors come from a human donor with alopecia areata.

The CDR3 bases are TGTGCCGCCCAGGGGACACCCTACGAGCAGTACTTC. Its translation is CAAQGTPYEQYF. This chain connects TRBV10-3 to TRBJ2-7; weak D call: TRBD1 (6 bases). Per the germline V gene, CDR1 is ENHRY and CDR2 is SYGVKD. This CDR3 has 12 residues. Trimming removed 11 bases at V and 2 bases at J, with 13 bases between.

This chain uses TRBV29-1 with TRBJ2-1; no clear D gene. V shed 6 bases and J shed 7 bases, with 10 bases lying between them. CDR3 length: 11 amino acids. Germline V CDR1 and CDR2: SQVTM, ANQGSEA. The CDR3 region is CSVDGRNEQFF. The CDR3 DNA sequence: TGCAGCGTCGACGGTAGGAATGAGCAGTTCTTC.

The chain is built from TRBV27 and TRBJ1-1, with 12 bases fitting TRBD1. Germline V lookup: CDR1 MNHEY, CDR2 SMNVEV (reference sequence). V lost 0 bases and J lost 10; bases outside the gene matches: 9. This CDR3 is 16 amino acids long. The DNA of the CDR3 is TGTGCCAGCAGTTTATCCGGGACAGGGGGCCCAGGAATAGCTTTCTTT. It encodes CASSLSGTGGPGIAFF.

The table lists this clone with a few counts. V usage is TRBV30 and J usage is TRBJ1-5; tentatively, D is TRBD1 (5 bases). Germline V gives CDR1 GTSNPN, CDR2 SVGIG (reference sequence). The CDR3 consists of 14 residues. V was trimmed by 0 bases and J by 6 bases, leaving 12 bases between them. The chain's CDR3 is CAWSVNGASQPQHF. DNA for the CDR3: TGTGCCTGGAGTGTAAATGGGGCGAGTCAGCCCCAGCATTTT.

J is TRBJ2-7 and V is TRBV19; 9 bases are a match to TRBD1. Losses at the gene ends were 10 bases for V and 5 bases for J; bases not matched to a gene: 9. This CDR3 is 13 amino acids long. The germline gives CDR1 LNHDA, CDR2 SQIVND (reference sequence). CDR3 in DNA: TGTGCCACCGGCCGGGACAGGGACGACGAGCAGTACTTC. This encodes CATGRDRDDEQYF.

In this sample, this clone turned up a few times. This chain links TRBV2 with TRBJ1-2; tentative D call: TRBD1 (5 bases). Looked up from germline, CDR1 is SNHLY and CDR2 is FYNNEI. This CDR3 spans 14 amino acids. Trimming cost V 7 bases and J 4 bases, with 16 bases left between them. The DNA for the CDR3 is TGTGCCAGCACTATAACCGGACAAGCCTATGGCTACACCTTC. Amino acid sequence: CASTITGQAYGYTF.

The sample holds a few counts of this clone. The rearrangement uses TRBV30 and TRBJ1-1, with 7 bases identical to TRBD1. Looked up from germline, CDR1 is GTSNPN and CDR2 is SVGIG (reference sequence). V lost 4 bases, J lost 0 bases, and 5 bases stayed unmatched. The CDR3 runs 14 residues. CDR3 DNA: TGTGCCTGGACGGTGGGACAGATGAACACTGAAGCTTTCTTT. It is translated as CAWTVGQMNTEAFF.

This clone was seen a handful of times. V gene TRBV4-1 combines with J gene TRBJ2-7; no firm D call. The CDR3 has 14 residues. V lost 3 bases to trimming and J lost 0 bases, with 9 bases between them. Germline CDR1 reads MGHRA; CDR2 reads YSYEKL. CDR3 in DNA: TGCGCCAGCAGCCATCCTGGGGACTCCTACGAGCAGTACTTC. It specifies CASSHPGDSYEQYF.

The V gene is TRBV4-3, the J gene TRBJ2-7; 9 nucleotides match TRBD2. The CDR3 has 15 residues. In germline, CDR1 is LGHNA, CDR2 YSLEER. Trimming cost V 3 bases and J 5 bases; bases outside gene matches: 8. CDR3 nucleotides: TGCGCCAGCAGCCAGGGAGCGGGGGGCCTGGACGAGCAGTACTTC. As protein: CASSQGAGGLDEQYF.

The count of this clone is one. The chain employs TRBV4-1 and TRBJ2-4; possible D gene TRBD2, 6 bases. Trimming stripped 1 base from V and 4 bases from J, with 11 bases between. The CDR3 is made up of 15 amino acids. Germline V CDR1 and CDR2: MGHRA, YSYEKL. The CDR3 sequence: CASSQAAGTKNIQYF. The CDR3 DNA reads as TGCGCCAGCAGCCAAGCAGCAGGGACTAAAAACATTCAGTACTTC.

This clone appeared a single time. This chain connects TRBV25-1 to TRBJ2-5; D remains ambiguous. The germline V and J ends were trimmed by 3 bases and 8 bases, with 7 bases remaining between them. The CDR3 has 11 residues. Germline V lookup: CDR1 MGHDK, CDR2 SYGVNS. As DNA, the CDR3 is TGTGCCAGCAGTGATCTTCTTACCCAGTACTTC. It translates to CASSDLLTQYF. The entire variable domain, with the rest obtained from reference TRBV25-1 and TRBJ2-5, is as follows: EADIYQTPRYLVIGTGKKITLECSQTMGHDKMYWYQQDPGMELHLIHYSYGVNSTEKGDLSSESTVSRIRTEHFPLTLESARPSHTSQYLCASSDLLTQYFGPGTRLLVL.

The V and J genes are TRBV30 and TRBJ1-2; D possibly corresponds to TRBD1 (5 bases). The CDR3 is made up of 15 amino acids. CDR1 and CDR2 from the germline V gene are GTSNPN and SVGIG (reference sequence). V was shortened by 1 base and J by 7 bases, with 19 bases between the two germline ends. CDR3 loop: CAWSDLGAASAGYTF. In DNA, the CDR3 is TGTGCCTGGAGTGACCTAGGGGCGGCCTCGGCTGGCTACACCTTC.

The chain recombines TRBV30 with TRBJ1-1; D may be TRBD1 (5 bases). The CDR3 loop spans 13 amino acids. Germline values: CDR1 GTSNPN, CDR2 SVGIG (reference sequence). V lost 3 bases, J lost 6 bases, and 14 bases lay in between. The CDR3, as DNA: TGTGCCTGGAGGCCCCTAGGGACCGCTGAAGCTTTCTTT. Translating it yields CAWRPLGTAEAFF.

CDR3 in amino acids: CASSQPSGGERDEQFF. The CDR3 DNA sequence: TGCGCCAGCAGCCAACCATCGGGGGGGGAGCGGGATGAGCAGTTCTTC. The chain joins TRBV4-3 to TRBJ2-1; 8 bases fit TRBD2. This CDR3 is built from 16 residues. Germline V gene data show CDR1 as LGHNA and CDR2 as YSLEER. The trim removed 2 bases at V and 8 bases at J, leaving 11 bases unmatched.

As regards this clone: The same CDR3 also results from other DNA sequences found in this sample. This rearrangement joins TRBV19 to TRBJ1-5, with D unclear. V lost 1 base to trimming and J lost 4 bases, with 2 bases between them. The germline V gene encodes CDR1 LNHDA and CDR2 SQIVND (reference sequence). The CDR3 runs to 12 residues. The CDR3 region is CASSIGNQPQHF. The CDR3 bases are TGTGCCAGTAGTATAGGTAATCAGCCCCAGCATTTT.

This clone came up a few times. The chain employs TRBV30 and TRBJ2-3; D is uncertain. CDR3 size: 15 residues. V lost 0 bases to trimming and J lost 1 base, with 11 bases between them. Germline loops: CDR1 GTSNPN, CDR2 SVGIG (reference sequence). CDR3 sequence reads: CAWSVQARRTDTQYF. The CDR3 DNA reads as TGTGCCTGGAGTGTACAAGCTCGCCGCACAGATACGCAGTATTTT.

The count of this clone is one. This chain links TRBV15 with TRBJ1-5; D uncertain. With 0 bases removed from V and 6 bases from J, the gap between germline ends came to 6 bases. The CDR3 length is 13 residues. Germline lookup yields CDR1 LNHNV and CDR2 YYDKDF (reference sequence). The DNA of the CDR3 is TGTGCCACCAGCAGAGATCGGGGTCAGCCCCAGCATTTT. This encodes CATSRDRGQPQHF.

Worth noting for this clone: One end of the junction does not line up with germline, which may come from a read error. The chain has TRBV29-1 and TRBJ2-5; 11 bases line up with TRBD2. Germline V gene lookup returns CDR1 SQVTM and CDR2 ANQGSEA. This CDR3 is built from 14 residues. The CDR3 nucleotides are TGCAGCGCCGCCACTAGCGGGGGCCAAGAGGCCCAGTACTTC. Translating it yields CSAATSGGQEAQYF.

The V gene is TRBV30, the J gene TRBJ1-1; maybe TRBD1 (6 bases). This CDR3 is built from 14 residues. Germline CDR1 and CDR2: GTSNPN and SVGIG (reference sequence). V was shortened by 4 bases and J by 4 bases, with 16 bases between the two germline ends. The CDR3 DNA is TGTGCCTGGACGGTCGGAGGGGGTACCACTGAAGCTTTCTTT. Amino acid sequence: CAWTVGGGTTEAFF.

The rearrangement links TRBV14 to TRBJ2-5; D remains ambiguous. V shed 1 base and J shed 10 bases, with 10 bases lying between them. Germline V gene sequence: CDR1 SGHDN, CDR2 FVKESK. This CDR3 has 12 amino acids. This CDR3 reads CASSQGSADQYF. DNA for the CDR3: TGTGCCAGCAGCCAAGGGAGTGCGGACCAGTACTTC. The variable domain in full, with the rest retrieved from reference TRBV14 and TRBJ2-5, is EAGVTQFPSHSVIEKGQTVTLRCDPISGHDNLYWYRRVMGKEIKFLLHFVKESKQDESGMPNNRFLAERTGGTYSTLKVQPAELEDSGVYFCASSQGSADQYFGPGTRLLVL.

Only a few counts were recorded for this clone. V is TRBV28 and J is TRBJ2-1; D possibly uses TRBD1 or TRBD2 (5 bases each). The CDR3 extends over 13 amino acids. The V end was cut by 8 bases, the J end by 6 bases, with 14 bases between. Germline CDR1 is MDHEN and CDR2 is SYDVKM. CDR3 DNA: TGTGCCAGCGGCTACAAGAGGGGCAATGAGCAGTTCTTC. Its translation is CASGYKRGNEQFF.